A single sample is the source of the 32 T cell receptor beta chains below, sequenced in a study of blood T cell repertoires in COVID-19. Sequencing used immunoSEQ multiplex PCR; TCRdb keeps in-frame clones, though not all of them. Here the sample spans about 70,000 clones, about four fifths being singletons. Sequenced input: peripheral blood. These receptors came from an older woman with acute or convalescent COVID-19.

The chain has TRBV19 and TRBJ1-4, with TRBD1 identical over 11 bases. This CDR3 has 16 residues. The germline V gene encodes CDR1 LNHDA and CDR2 SQIVND (reference sequence). V trimming: 4 bases; J trimming: 7 bases; junction bases outside the gene matches: 8. The CDR3 DNA reads TGTGCCAGTAGTAGCGGACAGGGGGCGCGTAGTGAAAAACTGTTTTTT. Its translation: CASSSGQGARSEKLFF.

The chain uses TRBV7-2 and TRBJ1-2; TRBD1 is a possible D gene (6 bases). Germline V gene lookup returns CDR1 SGHTA and CDR2 FQGNSA. The CDR3 runs to 15 residues. Trimming removed 6 bases at V and 0 bases at J, with 14 bases between. The CDR3 DNA sequence: TGTGCCAGCAGGGCCGACAGGTCAGCTAACTATGGCTACACCTTC. Its translation: CASRADRSANYGYTF.

The V call is TRBV11-3, the J call TRBJ2-1; tentatively, D is TRBD1 (5 bases). V gave up 5 bases and J gave up 8 bases, with 16 bases separating them. Germline values: CDR1 SGHNT, CDR2 YENEEA. This CDR3 contains 14 residues. CDR3: CASSLGGARDEQFF. The CDR3 DNA follows: TGTGCCAGCAGCCTTGGTGGGGCCAGGGATGAGCAGTTCTTC.

J is TRBJ2-7 and V is TRBV30, with 8 nucleotides matching TRBD1. Germline loops: CDR1 GTSNPN, CDR2 SVGIG (reference sequence). Trimming cost V 3 bases and J 2 bases; bases outside gene matches: 0. The CDR3 is 12 amino acids. The CDR3 reads CAWRQGAYEQYF. The CDR3 coding sequence is TGTGCCTGGAGACAGGGGGCCTACGAGCAGTACTTC.

This clone has at least ten counts. J is TRBJ1-6 and V is TRBV7-8; 7 bases align to TRBD1. CDR3 length: 16 amino acids. V dropped 1 base and J dropped 7; count of bases not matched to a gene: 7. CDR1 is SGHVS and CDR2 is FQNEAQ in the germline V gene. The CDR3 region is CASSLETGTVNSPLHF. The CDR3 nucleotides are TGTGCCAGCAGCTTAGAAACTGGGACAGTAAATTCACCCCTCCACTTT.

V is TRBV18 and J is TRBJ2-1; TRBD2 is a possible D gene (5 bases). Germline V lookup: CDR1 KGHSH, CDR2 LQKENI. V was clipped by 2 bases and J by 12 bases, with 14 bases between them. This CDR3 has 13 amino acids. This CDR3 is CASSPGGDLTQFF. DNA of the CDR3: TGTGCCAGCTCACCAGGAGGCGACCTGACGCAGTTCTTC.

V usage is TRBV12-5 and J usage is TRBJ1-4; 7 bases align to TRBD1. Germline V CDR1 and CDR2: LGHNT, FRNRAP. The CDR3 runs 13 residues. Trimming cost V 6 bases and J 7 bases; bases outside gene matches: 5. The CDR3 reads CASGLGQAEKLFF. The CDR3, as DNA: TGTGCTAGTGGACTTGGACAGGCTGAAAAACTGTTTTTT.

This clone has more than one count but fewer than ten. At the DNA level, this CDR3 is encoded by other sequences in the same sample as well. The chain combines TRBV7-2 with TRBJ2-3, with 10 bases lining up with TRBD2. V gave up 5 bases and J gave up 5 bases; unmatched junction bases: 7. This CDR3 comprises 15 residues. Germline CDR1 reads SGHTA; CDR2 reads FQGNSA. The DNA for the CDR3 is TGTGCCAGCAGCCCAAGCGGGGGGGCGGGAGATACGCAGTATTTT. Residues: CASSPSGGAGDTQYF.

V gene TRBV9 combines with J gene TRBJ2-3, with a weak D call TRBD1 (5 bases). CDR1 is SGDLS, CDR2 YYNGEE, per germline. The CDR3 has 17 residues. Trimming pared 1 base from V and 5 bases from J, leaving 20 bases between. CDR3: CASSVRVRDPMGDTQYF. In DNA form, the CDR3 reads TGTGCCAGCAGCGTAAGGGTCAGGGATCCTATGGGAGATACGCAGTATTTT.

V and J are TRBV19 and TRBJ1-4, with D possibly matching TRBD1 (6 bases). The V gene's germline CDR1 is LNHDA and CDR2 SQIVND (reference sequence). Trimming shortened V by 6 bases and J by 4 bases, and 15 bases separated the two germline ends. The CDR3 has 15 amino acids. DNA of the CDR3: TGTGCCAGTAGCCGGACAGCTACCCTTAATGAAAAACTGTTTTTT. This translates into CASSRTATLNEKLFF.

CDR3 region: CAISPGLSTDTQYF. In nucleotides, the CDR3 is TGTGCCATCAGCCCGGGACTCAGCACAGATACGCAGTATTTT. This rearrangement joins TRBV10-3 to TRBJ2-3; D may be TRBD2 (6 bases). V lost 6 bases, J lost 0 bases, and 10 bases lay in between. Germline assignment: CDR1 ENHRY and CDR2 SYGVKD. The CDR3 is made up of 14 amino acids.

The chain is built from TRBV5-8 and TRBJ1-5; possibly TRBD1 for D (5 bases). Trimming pared 4 bases from V and 2 bases from J, leaving 16 bases between. In germline, CDR1 is SGHTS, CDR2 YDEGEE. This CDR3 has 16 residues. The CDR3 DNA is TGTGCCAGCAGCACTCGACAGATTGCCCGCAATCAGCCCCAGCATTTT. Amino acids: CASSTRQIARNQPQHF.

The V and J genes are TRBV6-5 and TRBJ2-5; D might be TRBD2 (7 bases). Germline V gives CDR1 MNHEY, CDR2 SVGAGI. V gave up 0 bases and J gave up 5 bases, with 13 bases separating them. CDR3 size: 15 residues. The CDR3 DNA follows: TGTGCCAGCAGTTACTCGGGGGGGCGCGATGAGACCCAGTACTTC. Encoded protein: CASSYSGGRDETQYF.

This chain joins TRBV29-1 and TRBJ1-2, with a tentative D call TRBD1 (5 bases). The V end was cut by 2 bases, the J end by 5 bases, with 15 bases between. Germline V gives CDR1 SQVTM, CDR2 ANQGSEA. The CDR3 extends over 14 amino acids. CDR3: CSVEQAGIRYGYTF. CDR3 coding DNA: TGCAGCGTTGAACAGGCAGGGATTCGGTATGGCTACACCTTC.

The J gene is TRBJ1-5, the V gene TRBV6-2 or TRBV6-3; D gene uncertain. This CDR3 contains 14 residues. The V end lost 3 bases, the J end lost 4 bases, and 10 bases lay between the germline ends. Germline CDR1 and CDR2: MNHEY and SVGEGT. CDR3 sequence (DNA): TGTGCCAGCAGTTATACTGGCGGGAATCAGCCCCAGCATTTT. Its translation is CASSYTGGNQPQHF.

The genes are TRBV7-2 and TRBJ1-2; D uncertain. CDR3 length equals 12 residues. V gave up 3 bases and J gave up 8 bases, with 10 bases separating them. CDR1 is SGHTA and CDR2 is FQGNSA in the germline V gene. The CDR3 nucleotides read TGTGCCAGCAGCTTTTCAGGTGTAGGCTACACCTTC. It specifies CASSFSGVGYTF.

The chain uses TRBV5-4 and TRBJ2-5; possibly TRBD1 for D (6 bases). The CDR3 has 13 residues. Germline V gene data show CDR1 as SGHNT and CDR2 as YYREEE (reference sequence). The V and J ends lost 3 bases and 2 bases respectively, with 8 bases between them. The DNA for the CDR3 is TGTGCCAGCAGCTCCGGACAGCAAGAGACCCAGTACTTC. As protein: CASSSGQQETQYF. The full variable domain, in which reference TRBV5-4 and TRBJ2-5 provide the parts outside the CDR3, is ETGVTQSPTHLIKTRGQQVTLRCSSQSGHNTVSWYQQALGQGPQFIFQYYREEENGRGNFPPRFSGLQFPNYSSELNVNALELDDSALYLCASSSGQQETQYFGPGTRLLVL.

This chain uses TRBV27 with TRBJ2-1, with 10 positions matching TRBD2. The junction had 4 bases not matched to a gene; V was cut back by 7 bases and J by 1 base. Germline V gives CDR1 MNHEY, CDR2 SMNVEV (reference sequence). There are 15 residues in the CDR3. The CDR3 region is CASTPLAGSYNEQFF. CDR3 coding DNA: TGTGCCAGCACCCCACTAGCGGGGTCCTACAATGAGCAGTTCTTC.

V usage is TRBV18 and J usage is TRBJ1-3; 7 bases are shared with TRBD1. The germline gives CDR1 KGHSH, CDR2 LQKENI. The junction had 6 bases not matched to a gene; V was cut back by 3 bases and J by 1 base. The CDR3 contains 16 residues. The CDR3 spells CASSPYRDRSGNTIYF. The CDR3 nucleotides read TGTGCCAGCTCACCGTACCGGGACAGATCTGGAAACACCATATATTTT.

Worth noting for this clone: An end of the junction differs from the germline gene, which may be a read error. The CDR3 region is CASSPQANYGYTF. The CDR3 nucleotides are TGTGCCAGCAGTCCCCAGGCTAATTATGGCTACACCTTC. The chain uses TRBV12-3 or TRBV12-4 and TRBJ1-2, with no clear D. The CDR3 loop spans 13 amino acids.

This clone showed up just once. The rearrangement links TRBV18 to TRBJ2-2; 7 bases match TRBD1. Per the germline V gene, CDR1 is KGHSH and CDR2 is LQKENI. The junction had 12 bases not matched to a gene; V was cut back by 4 bases and J by 4 bases. The CDR3 spans 17 residues. CDR3 sequence reads: CASSRPLGTAGTGELFF. Here the CDR3 DNA reads TGTGCCAGCTCACGTCCCCTCGGGACAGCAGGCACCGGGGAGCTGTTTTTT.

The chain uses TRBV27 and TRBJ2-7; tentative D call: TRBD1 (5 bases). Germline CDR1 reads MNHEY; CDR2 reads SMNVEV (reference sequence). V shed 1 base and J shed 5 bases, with 15 bases lying between them. CDR3 size: 15 residues. The CDR3 loop reads CASSLLPGRGNEQYF. The CDR3 bases are TGTGCCAGCAGTTTATTACCCGGAAGGGGAAACGAGCAGTACTTC.

CDR3 nucleotides: TGTGCCAGCAGTCAGGACAGGGCAAAGGTCTACGAGCAGTACTTC. As protein: CASSQDRAKVYEQYF. This sequence joins TRBV6-6 and TRBJ2-7; 8 bases fit TRBD1. The ends lost 5 bases at V and 3 bases at J; junction bases unmatched: 9. Germline CDR1 reads MNHNY; CDR2 reads SVGAGI (reference sequence). This CDR3 spans 15 amino acids.

This clone was detected ten times or more. V gene TRBV2 combines with J gene TRBJ1-2, with D possibly TRBD1 on 5 matching bases. The germline V gene has CDR1 SNHLY and CDR2 FYNNEI. Trimming cost V 10 bases and J 4 bases, with 16 bases left between them. The CDR3 loop spans 13 amino acids. The CDR3: CATQKGFTYGYTF. As DNA, the CDR3 is TGTGCCACCCAAAAGGGGTTTACCTATGGCTACACCTTC.

V gene TRBV5-6 combines with J gene TRBJ1-6; a possible D gene is TRBD1 (5 bases). This CDR3 has 17 amino acids. V was shortened by 0 bases and J by 13 bases, with 23 bases between the two germline ends. Germline V CDR1 and CDR2: SGHDT, YYEEEE. The CDR3 DNA reads as TGTGCCAGCAGCTTGGCCAGGTCAGGGTGGCCCCATGATCCCCTCCACTTT. Amino acid sequence: CASSLARSGWPHDPLHF. The variable domain in full, completed from reference TRBV5-6 and TRBJ1-6, reads DAGVTQSPTHLIKTRGQQVTLRCSPKSGHDTVSWYQQALGQGPQFIFQYYEEEERQRGNFPDRFSGHQFPNYSSELNVNALLLGDSALYLCASSLARSGWPHDPLHFGNGTRLTVT.

This chain links TRBV3-1 (or the pseudogene TRBV3-2) with TRBJ1-2; 9 nucleotides line up with TRBD1. CDR1 is LGHDT, CDR2 YNNKEL, per germline (reference sequence). The V and J ends lost 8 bases and 5 bases, in that order; junction bases with no gene match: 6. This CDR3 is built from 13 residues. CDR3 loop: CASFGTGKYGYTF. DNA for the CDR3: TGTGCCAGCTTCGGGACAGGGAAGTATGGCTACACCTTC.

The chain is built from TRBV9 and TRBJ1-1, with a possible D match to TRBD1 (6 bases). Trimming pared 0 bases from V and 10 bases from J, leaving 19 bases between. This CDR3 has 15 residues. The V gene's germline CDR1 is SGDLS and CDR2 YYNGEE. The CDR3 coding sequence is TGTGCCAGCAGCGTAGCAGGGGCAGTTAACGCCCGAGCTTTCTTT. This codes for CASSVAGAVNARAFF.

The rearrangement links TRBV18 to TRBJ1-4, with a tentative D call TRBD1 (6 bases). CDR1 and CDR2 (germline): KGHSH, LQKENI. The germline V and J ends were trimmed by 6 bases and 8 bases, with 16 bases remaining between them. The CDR3 is made up of 14 amino acids. The CDR3, as DNA: TGTGCCAGCTCTCCCGGGGGGCGACAAGAAAAACTGTTTTTT. It codes for CASSPGGRQEKLFF.

The chain links TRBV11-3 to TRBJ1-3; 10 bases match TRBD1. Per germline, CDR1 SGHNT and CDR2 YENEEA. CDR3 length: 19 residues. The J segment lost 4 bases and the V segment lost 4 bases, leaving 16 bases of the junction unmatched. The CDR3 sequence: CASSSRRDRGQSYGNTIYF. DNA of the CDR3: TGTGCCAGCAGCTCCCGACGCGACAGGGGGCAGTCTTACGGAAACACCATATATTTT.

This clone was seen only once. The rearrangement uses TRBV7-3 and TRBJ2-1; TRBD2 matches at 8 bases. This CDR3 spans 14 amino acids. V lost 8 bases and J lost 2; bases outside the gene matches: 5. CDR1 and CDR2 from the germline V gene are SGHTA and FQGTGA. The DNA for the CDR3 is TGTGCCAGCTCCAGCGGGGGCCCCTACAATGAGCAGTTCTTC. Residues: CASSSGGPYNEQFF.

The J gene is TRBJ1-6, the V gene TRBV18, with 8 bases fitting TRBD1. J lost 10 bases, V lost 3 bases, and 5 bases had no gene match. The germline CDR1 and CDR2 sequences are KGHSH and LQKENI. CDR3 length: 14 amino acids. This CDR3 reads CASSPTGVGSPLHF. DNA for the CDR3: TGTGCCAGCTCACCGACAGGGGTCGGCTCACCCCTCCACTTT.

The chain carries TRBV3-1 (or the pseudogene TRBV3-2) and TRBJ1-1; no reliable D call. This CDR3 region has 14 residues. CDR1 LGHDT and CDR2 YNNKEL come from the germline V gene (reference sequence). V was shortened by 2 bases and J by 4 bases, with 11 bases between the two germline ends. CDR3 nucleotides: TGTGCCAGCAGCCAAAGAGCAGGATCCACTGAAGCTTTCTTT. Its translation is CASSQRAGSTEAFF.